This TCR beta chain was recovered during a study of T cell responses to AZD1222 COVID-19 vaccine. Assay used: immunoSEQ multiplex PCR; TCRdb lists only in-frame clones, some missing. The data hold 60,000 to 80,000 clones, with around 81% observed a single time. Study-wide results and limits: The study found vaccine-associated CD4 TCRs spanning spike, dominant at 160-218 and 743-854.

Remarks on this clone: The antigen is not known.

CDR1 and CDR2 (germline): SEHNR, FQNEAQ (reference sequence). V lost 5 bases to trimming and J lost 6 bases; unmatched junction nucleotides: 16. This CDR3 region has 19 residues. Sequenced material: peripheral blood, taken 28 days after the second AZD1222 dose. The gene calls are TRBV7-9 and TRBJ2-1; the match to TRBD2 covers 13 bases. The TCR was taken from an adult who received the AZD1222 COVID-19 vaccine. The CDR3 coding sequence is TGTGCCAGCAGCCGTACACCATCGACTAGCGGGAGGATCGGCAATGAGCAGTTCTTC. This sequence encodes CASSRTPSTSGRIGNEQFF.